A single sample is the source of the 28 T cell receptor beta chains below, sequenced in a study of blood T cells in healthy people across ages. A second roughly 6 to 12 cycle PCR used barcoded and J-beta primers. TCRdb analysed the 5' RACE reads with MiXCR anew, one entry per CDR3 protein. The data contain around 790,000 distinct CDR3 sequences, 44% of them singletons. Sequencing input: blood. Receptors were obtained from a man aged 55-75 years in good health.

The chain uses TRBV4-3 and TRBJ1-1; D remains unclear. Trimming removed 0 bases at V and 4 bases at J, with 9 bases between. Germline-derived CDR1 and CDR2 are LGHNA and YSLEER. CDR3 length equals 14 residues. Here the CDR3 reads CASSQDPRGTEAFF. Written as DNA, the CDR3 is TGCGCCAGCAGCCAAGACCCTCGGGGCACTGAAGCTTTCTTT.

Written as DNA, the CDR3 is TGTGCCAGCAGCCAACCGGGATTACTAGCGGGGGGAAACAATGAGCAGTTCTTC. Translation gives CASSQPGLLAGGNNEQFF. The V and J genes are TRBV3-1 and TRBJ2-1; 12 nucleotides line up with TRBD2. Germline CDR1 LGHDT, CDR2 YNNKEL (reference sequence). V was clipped by 2 bases and J by 5 bases; unmatched bases: 10. CDR3 size: 18 residues.

This chain links TRBV12-3 or TRBV12-4 with TRBJ1-6; tentatively, D is TRBD1 (5 bases). The CDR3 totals 16 residues. Trimming took off 6 bases at V and 6 bases at J, with 18 bases between the two ends. The CDR3 sequence is CASSTVRGPPNSPLHF. CDR3 nucleotides: TGTGCCAGCAGCACCGTTCGGGGACCACCTAATTCACCCCTCCACTTT.

The J gene is TRBJ2-1, the V gene TRBV28; D not certain. Trimming took 7 bases from V and 10 from J, leaving 11 bases between them. This CDR3 region has 11 residues. CDR1 is MDHEN and CDR2 is SYDVKM in the germline V gene. CDR3 sequence: CASTRQLEQFF. CDR3 in DNA: TGTGCCAGCACCCGACAACTCGAGCAGTTCTTC.

This clonotype showed up just a few times. The gene calls are TRBV12-5 and TRBJ1-2; D possibly corresponds to TRBD1 (5 bases). The germline V and J ends were trimmed by 5 bases and 8 bases, with 12 bases remaining between them. Germline V gene data show CDR1 as LGHNT and CDR2 as FRNRAP. CDR3 length: 12 amino acids. The CDR3 here is CASGQGTGGYTF. The CDR3 DNA follows: TGTGCTAGTGGTCAAGGGACGGGCGGCTACACCTTC.

V usage is TRBV5-6 and J usage is TRBJ2-7; 10 bases fit TRBD1. The trim removed 2 bases at V and 5 bases at J, leaving 10 bases unmatched. The germline gives CDR1 SGHDT, CDR2 YYEEEE. This CDR3 region has 16 residues. The DNA for the CDR3 is TGTGCCAGCAGCTTTCTCCGGGACAGGGGTTTCCACGAGCAGTACTTC. Translated: CASSFLRDRGFHEQYF.

This clonotype was seen only a few times. The chain joins TRBV27 to TRBJ1-2; D possibly corresponds to TRBD1 (5 bases). The CDR3 loop spans 14 amino acids. V gave up 5 bases and J gave up 4 bases, with 14 bases separating them. Germline-derived CDR1 and CDR2 are MNHEY and SMNVEV (reference sequence). The CDR3 reads CASSTGVGSYGYTF. CDR3 sequence (DNA): TGTGCCAGCAGTACAGGAGTGGGCTCCTATGGCTACACCTTC.

This clonotype was detected only once. The genes are TRBV18 and TRBJ2-1; D may be TRBD2 (5 bases). Germline V lookup: CDR1 KGHSH, CDR2 LQKENI. The CDR3 is 14 amino acids. The V end lost 5 bases, the J end lost 3 bases, and 11 bases lay between the germline ends. The CDR3 DNA reads TGTGCCAGCTCAATCCCGGGGATCTACAATGAGCAGTTCTTC. This gives the protein CASSIPGIYNEQFF.

This chain connects TRBV24-1 to TRBJ2-2; unclear D gene. Germline V gene sequence: CDR1 KGHDR, CDR2 SFDVKD. The CDR3 length is 14 residues. Trimming cost V 8 bases and J 2 bases, with 11 bases left between them. The CDR3 sequence is CATTGNLNTGELFF. In DNA form, the CDR3 reads TGTGCCACCACGGGCAACCTTAACACCGGGGAGCTGTTTTTT.

The genes are TRBV30 and TRBJ2-1, with D hard to call. The CDR3 is made up of 11 amino acids. With 4 bases removed from V and 2 bases from J, the gap between germline ends came to 3 bases. Looked up from germline, CDR1 is GTSNPN and CDR2 is SVGIG (reference sequence). In nucleotides, the CDR3 is TGTGCCTGGACAGCCTACAATGAGCAGTTCTTC. Translation: CAWTAYNEQFF.

This clonotype was seen more than once but under ten times. The J gene is TRBJ2-6, the V gene TRBV6-2 or TRBV6-3; 8 bases line up with TRBD1. V lost 6 bases to trimming and J lost 3 bases; unmatched junction nucleotides: 13. The CDR3 runs to 18 residues. Germline V lookup: CDR1 MNHEY, CDR2 SVGEGT. The CDR3 region is CASSLIPNRGIGANVLTF. As DNA, the CDR3 is TGTGCCAGCAGCCTAATTCCAAACAGGGGGATTGGGGCCAACGTCCTGACTTTC.

This chain connects TRBV5-5 to TRBJ2-5, with 7 bases aligning to TRBD2. The trim removed 2 bases at V and 2 bases at J, leaving 3 bases unmatched. Germline CDR1 and CDR2: SGHKS and YYEKEE (reference sequence). The CDR3 loop spans 14 amino acids. The CDR3 here is CASSFSAGQETQYF. The CDR3 nucleotides are TGTGCCAGCAGCTTTTCAGCGGGGCAAGAGACCCAGTACTTC.

The V call is TRBV18, the J call TRBJ2-3; 9 bases line up with TRBD1. The CDR3 covers 14 residues. J was trimmed by 5 bases and V by 8 bases; bases with no gene match: 8. From germline, CDR1 is KGHSH and CDR2 LQKENI. This chain's CDR3 is CASAPRQGGDTQYF. The CDR3 nucleotides read TGTGCCAGCGCCCCCCGACAGGGGGGAGATACGCAGTATTTT.

This clonotype was counted between two and nine times. The chain combines TRBV20-1 with TRBJ2-7; D not resolved. V lost 0 bases to trimming and J lost 5 bases, with 11 bases between them. The CDR3 spans 13 residues. CDR1 is DFQATT and CDR2 is SNEGSKA in the germline V gene (reference sequence). As DNA, the CDR3 is TGCAGTGCTAGAGACCCCAACGACGACGAGCAGTACTTC. Translation gives CSARDPNDDEQYF.

The chain links TRBV7-9 to TRBJ1-1; weak D call: TRBD1 (6 bases). CDR3 length: 16 amino acids. Germline CDR1 SEHNR, CDR2 FQNEAQ (reference sequence). V dropped 1 base and J dropped 0 bases, with 12 bases sitting between them. CDR3 sequence (DNA): TGTGCCAGCAGCTTAGGTACAGGGCGAGTGAACACTGAAGCTTTCTTT. It encodes CASSLGTGRVNTEAFF. The whole variable domain, remainder taken from reference TRBV7-9 and TRBJ1-1, is DTGVSQNPRHKITKRGQNVTFRCDPISEHNRLYWYRQTLGQGPEFLTYFQNEAQLEKSRLLSDRFSAERPKGSFSTLEIQRTEQGDSAMYLCASSLGTGRVNTEAFFGQGTRLTVV.

With regard to this clonotype: With a much larger clone just one base away, this may be a read error. The chain uses TRBV5-1 and TRBJ2-5, with D tentatively TRBD1 (5 bases). The CDR3 contains 15 residues. V was trimmed by 0 bases and J by 0 bases, leaving 9 bases between them. Germline loops: CDR1 SGHRS, CDR2 YFSETQ. The CDR3 protein is CASSLERQNQETQYF. The CDR3 DNA is TGCGCCAGCAGCTTGGAACGACAGAACCAAGAGACCCAGTACTTC.

Regarding this clonotype: At one of its ends the junction is not consistent with the germline gene, which may arise from a read error. This sequence joins TRBV9 and TRBJ1-1; D gene uncertain. The CDR3 is made up of 14 amino acids. Germline lookup yields CDR1 SGDLS and CDR2 YYNGEE. In nucleotides, the CDR3 is TGTGCCAGTAGCGTAGGTCCAGAGGGCACTGAAGCTTTCTTT. Translation gives CASSVGPEGTEAFF.

This clonotype was counted a few times. This chain links TRBV28 with TRBJ2-3; 8 nucleotides match TRBD2. The ends lost 11 bases at V and 8 bases at J; junction bases unmatched: 12. This CDR3 comprises 13 residues. From germline, CDR1 is MDHEN and CDR2 SYDVKM. CDR3 in amino acids: CAGSGRVLGTQYF. In nucleotides, the CDR3 is TGTGCCGGCTCCGGGAGGGTATTGGGTACGCAGTATTTT.

This clonotype was observed a handful of times. The genes are TRBV5-8 and TRBJ2-1, with a possible D match to TRBD2 (6 bases). The V and J ends lost 4 bases and 13 bases respectively, with 18 bases between them. In germline, CDR1 is SGHTS, CDR2 YDEGEE. This CDR3 has 13 residues. CDR3 nucleotide sequence: TGTGCCAGCAGCCACATGCGGACGGAGGGCCAGTTCTTC. This gives the protein CASSHMRTEGQFF.

The sample holds a few counts of this clonotype. The CDR3 DNA sequence: TGTGCCAGCAGGCGGGGGTTGACCTACGAGCAGTACTTC. Protein sequence: CASRRGLTYEQYF. The V gene is TRBV27, the J gene TRBJ2-7, with 7 bases that match TRBD2. J lost 2 bases, V lost 6 bases, and 4 bases had no gene match. The germline gives CDR1 MNHEY, CDR2 SMNVEV (reference sequence). This CDR3 contains 13 residues.

The table lists this clonotype with a few counts. The V gene is TRBV20-1, the J gene TRBJ1-4; D is unresolved. Germline V lookup: CDR1 DFQATT, CDR2 SNEGSKA (reference sequence). The CDR3 runs 13 residues. The V and J ends lost 4 bases and 9 bases respectively, with 15 bases between them. Here the CDR3 reads CSATSGPSKKLFF. The CDR3 DNA reads as TGCAGTGCTACCTCCGGCCCTAGTAAAAAACTGTTTTTT.

This clonotype was picked up a small number of times. V usage is TRBV11-2 and J usage is TRBJ2-1; 8 bases match TRBD1. Looked up from germline, CDR1 is SGHAT and CDR2 is FQNNGV. This CDR3 spans 12 amino acids. After removal of 5 bases from V and 15 bases from J, the junction contained 9 bases not matched to a gene. Here the CDR3 DNA reads TGTGCCAGCAGCGCCCAGACAGGGGTCCGGTTCTTC. Residues: CASSAQTGVRFF.

The chain has TRBV7-9 and TRBJ2-3; 12 bases align to TRBD2. From germline, CDR1 is SEHNR and CDR2 FQNEAQ (reference sequence). The CDR3 has 16 amino acids. V shed 4 bases and J 5 bases; nucleotides not matched to a gene: 7. DNA of the CDR3: TGTGCCAGCAGCTCCCGACTAGCGGGGGTGGGAGATACGCAGTATTTT. It is translated as CASSSRLAGVGDTQYF.

In this sample, this clonotype turned up a few times. The CDR3, as DNA: TGTGCCAGCAGCCAAGTACCGGGCTCGGTCAATGAGCAGTTCTTC. It specifies CASSQVPGSVNEQFF. The V gene is TRBV14, the J gene TRBJ2-1; D gene ambiguous. Germline CDR1 reads SGHDN; CDR2 reads FVKESK. The CDR3 is 15 amino acids. Trimming shortened V by 1 base and J by 6 bases, and 13 bases separated the two germline ends.

The chain uses TRBV4-3 and TRBJ2-5, with a possible D match to TRBD1 (6 bases). The CDR3 sequence is 15 residues long. With 0 bases removed from V and 5 bases from J, the gap between germline ends came to 13 bases. The germline V gene encodes CDR1 LGHNA and CDR2 YSLEER. CDR3 DNA: TGCGCCAGCAGCCAAGATATCGCAGGGGAGGAGACCCAGTACTTC. This gives the protein CASSQDIAGEETQYF.

This clonotype was picked up many times. The chain joins TRBV10-3 to TRBJ2-5; D is undetermined. V lost 3 bases and J lost 2, with 1 base in between. Germline CDR1 reads ENHRY; CDR2 reads SYGVKD. This CDR3 spans 11 amino acids. The CDR3, as DNA: TGTGCCATCAGTGAACAAGAGACCCAGTACTTC. Translating it yields CAISEQETQYF.

CDR3 amino acids: CATSDLVGTGSRLIRGYTF. As DNA, the CDR3 is TGTGCCACCAGTGATTTGGTGGGGACAGGATCTCGATTGATCCGTGGCTACACCTTC. The chain has TRBV24-1 and TRBJ1-2, with 8 nucleotides matching TRBD1. J was trimmed by 7 bases and V by 0 bases; bases with no gene match: 18. CDR1 and CDR2 (germline): KGHDR, SFDVKD. This CDR3 has 19 amino acids.

This chain connects TRBV7-8 to TRBJ2-1; either TRBD1 or TRBD2 may supply D (5 bases each). CDR1 is SGHVS, CDR2 FQNEAQ, per germline. The CDR3 is 15 residues long. V lost 2 bases and J 9 bases, leaving 17 bases between the germline ends. CDR3 protein: CASSLQVGEGIEQFF. The CDR3 DNA is TGTGCCAGCAGCTTACAGGTGGGGGAAGGGATTGAGCAGTTCTTC.